The 27 T cell receptor beta chains below come from one sample, sequenced in a study of cytotoxic CD8 clonotypes in ibrutinib-treated CLL. TCRdb's copy holds only in-frame clones and misses some; the assay was immunoSEQ multiplex PCR. This sample has roughly 250,000 clones, with less than 75% found just once. Sequenced here: PBMCs, sampled after 24 months of ibrutinib treatment. The receptors stem from a human donor with chronic lymphocytic leukemia.

The DNA of the CDR3 is TGCAGCGTTGTGATTAAGACAGGGGCAGATACGCAGTATTTT. Translating gives CSVVIKTGADTQYF. The chain employs TRBV29-1 and TRBJ2-3, with 8 bases aligning to TRBD1. Losses at the gene ends were 4 bases for V and 4 bases for J; bases not matched to a gene: 7. From germline, CDR1 is SQVTM and CDR2 ANQGSEA. The CDR3 consists of 14 residues.

The CDR3 region is CASSDWGEDTQYF. In DNA, the CDR3 is TGTGCCAGCAGTGACTGGGGCGAAGATACGCAGTATTTT. The genes are TRBV6-1 and TRBJ2-3, with a weak D call TRBD1 (5 bases). The germline V gene has CDR1 MNHNS and CDR2 SASEGT. The CDR3 totals 13 residues. V was clipped by 3 bases and J by 5 bases, with 9 bases between them.

V is TRBV6-5 and J is TRBJ1-4, with 10 bases identical to TRBD1. Trimming took 0 bases from V and 11 from J; bases not matched to a gene: 6. The CDR3 contains 15 residues. Per germline, CDR1 MNHEY and CDR2 SVGAGI. The CDR3 reads CASSYSHGTGAKLFF. In DNA, the CDR3 is TGTGCCAGCAGTTACTCACATGGGACAGGGGCGAAACTGTTTTTT.

The chain employs TRBV7-9 and TRBJ1-4; the D gene is possibly TRBD1 (6 bases). This CDR3 has 15 amino acids. In germline, CDR1 is SEHNR, CDR2 FQNEAQ (reference sequence). V lost 5 bases and J 8 bases, leaving 18 bases between the germline ends. CDR3 coding DNA: TGTGCCAGCAGCCCCCCGGACAGCGGGCGAGAAAAACTGTTTTTT. Its translation: CASSPPDSGREKLFF.

The chain couples TRBV9 to TRBJ2-5; D is unresolved. The CDR3 extends over 14 amino acids. Germline V lookup: CDR1 SGDLS, CDR2 YYNGEE. V was clipped by 2 bases and J by 4 bases, with 12 bases between them. In nucleotides, the CDR3 is TGTGCCAGCAGCGTTAAAGGGATAACAGAGACCCAGTACTTC. Translation: CASSVKGITETQYF.

V is TRBV27 and J is TRBJ2-7; tentatively, D is TRBD2 (6 bases). The V end was cut by 6 bases, the J end by 2 bases, with 11 bases between. Germline V gives CDR1 MNHEY, CDR2 SMNVEV (reference sequence). This CDR3 comprises 13 residues. This CDR3 is CASRPGLTYEQYF. The CDR3 DNA reads as TGTGCCAGCAGACCGGGACTGACCTACGAGCAGTACTTC.

The chain couples TRBV2 to TRBJ2-2; unclear D gene. Germline V lookup: CDR1 SNHLY, CDR2 FYNNEI. Trimming left V 6 bases short and J 0 bases short, with 5 bases between. This CDR3 contains 13 residues. CDR3: CASRLSNTGELFF. The CDR3 nucleotides read TGTGCCAGCAGACTTTCGAACACCGGGGAGCTGTTTTTT.

The chain uses TRBV6-5 and TRBJ2-7, with TRBD1 as a possible D gene (6 bases). This CDR3 region has 13 residues. The V gene lost 0 bases and the J gene lost 7 bases, with 10 bases spanning the gap. In germline, CDR1 is MNHEY, CDR2 SVGAGI. The CDR3 DNA reads as TGTGCCAGCAGTTACTCGACAGGCCAGGAGCAGTACTTC. It codes for CASSYSTGQEQYF.

CDR3 sequence: CASSRLPTPGPAYEQYF. The CDR3 coding sequence is TGTGCCAGCAGCCGCCTGCCGACCCCGGGACCAGCCTACGAGCAGTACTTC. The chain uses TRBV7-2 and TRBJ2-7; D tentatively reads TRBD1 or TRBD2 (5 bases each). The CDR3 consists of 17 residues. Trimming shortened V by 5 bases and J by 2 bases, and 22 bases separated the two germline ends. Germline values: CDR1 SGHTA, CDR2 FQGNSA.

The chain carries TRBV7-9 and TRBJ2-7; TRBD2 agrees at 8 bases. Germline assignment: CDR1 SEHNR and CDR2 FQNEAQ (reference sequence). V was clipped by 4 bases and J by 0 bases; unmatched bases: 5. This CDR3 comprises 15 residues. CDR3 amino acids: CASSYRGTSSYEQYF. CDR3 nucleotide sequence: TGTGCCAGCAGCTATCGAGGGACTAGCTCCTACGAGCAGTACTTC.

V gene TRBV30 combines with J gene TRBJ1-5; D gene ambiguous. The CDR3 is 13 residues long. In germline, CDR1 is GTSNPN, CDR2 SVGIG (reference sequence). V lost 2 bases and J 2 bases, leaving 7 bases between the germline ends. CDR3 amino acids: CAWSPVGNQPQHF. The CDR3 bases are TGTGCCTGGAGTCCGGTTGGCAATCAGCCCCAGCATTTT.

This rearrangement joins TRBV28 to TRBJ2-7; the D gene is possibly TRBD2 (5 bases). Germline V CDR1 and CDR2: MDHEN, SYDVKM. The CDR3 sequence is 13 residues long. The V gene lost 3 bases and the J gene lost 6 bases, with 12 bases spanning the gap. The CDR3 nucleotides are TGTGCCAGCAGTTTGGCGGGCCGGGGCGAGCAGTACTTC. This codes for CASSLAGRGEQYF.

This clone has just a few counts. The CDR3 here is CAIRASGYTDTQYF. In DNA, the CDR3 is TGTGCCATCAGGGCTAGCGGATACACAGATACGCAGTATTTT. This chain uses TRBV10-3 with TRBJ2-3; 7 bases fit TRBD2. The CDR3 covers 14 residues. Per the germline V gene, CDR1 is ENHRY and CDR2 is SYGVKD. The ends lost 6 bases at V and 2 bases at J; junction bases unmatched: 5.

This clone was detected a few times. The V gene is TRBV2, the J gene TRBJ2-7; 9 bases are shared with TRBD2. The germline V gene has CDR1 SNHLY and CDR2 FYNNEI. The CDR3 runs to 14 residues. J lost 3 bases, V lost 6 bases, and 6 bases had no gene match. The CDR3 loop reads CASRGLTSGYEQYF. CDR3 DNA: TGTGCCAGCAGGGGTCTGACTAGCGGCTACGAGCAGTACTTC.

The genes are TRBV5-4 and TRBJ2-2; D is undetermined. CDR1 and CDR2 (germline): SGHNT, YYREEE (reference sequence). There are 11 residues in the CDR3. The ends were cut back, 6 bases at V and 8 bases at J, with 8 bases in the middle. In DNA form, the CDR3 reads TGTGCCAGCACCCCAGGAGGGGAGCTGTTTTTT. Translation: CASTPGGELFF.

The chain is built from TRBV5-1 and TRBJ2-2; possibly TRBD1 for D (5 bases). Germline assignment: CDR1 SGHRS and CDR2 YFSETQ. Trimming took off 2 bases at V and 5 bases at J, with 10 bases between the two ends. CDR3 size: 14 residues. The CDR3 reads CASSFTDSTGELFF. The CDR3, as DNA: TGCGCCAGCAGCTTTACCGACAGTACCGGGGAGCTGTTTTTT.

The V and J genes are TRBV5-5 and TRBJ1-1; TRBD1 agrees at 10 bases. The V gene's germline CDR1 is SGHKS and CDR2 YYEKEE (reference sequence). The CDR3 is 18 residues long. J was trimmed by 1 base and V by 3 bases; bases with no gene match: 12. CDR3 loop: CASSWRPGTGERNTEAFF. The DNA of the CDR3 is TGTGCCAGCAGCTGGCGTCCCGGGACAGGGGAGCGGAACACTGAAGCTTTCTTT.

The V and J genes are TRBV27 and TRBJ1-4; D ambiguous. The CDR3 consists of 16 residues. The germline CDR1 and CDR2 sequences are MNHEY and SMNVEV (reference sequence). V shed 7 bases and J shed 7 bases, with 22 bases lying between them. The CDR3 nucleotides read TGTGCCAGCACTTATAGGCCTGGCTTACTGGGTGAAAAACTGTTTTTT. Amino acid sequence: CASTYRPGLLGEKLFF.

J is TRBJ1-1 and V is TRBV30, with unresolved D. In germline, CDR1 is GTSNPN, CDR2 SVGIG (reference sequence). The V end lost 1 base, the J end lost 4 bases, and 13 bases lay between the germline ends. The CDR3 is 14 residues long. The CDR3 sequence is CAWSGGRRATEAFF. For the CDR3, the DNA is TGTGCCTGGAGTGGAGGCAGGCGGGCCACTGAAGCTTTCTTT.

Comment on this clone: The junction does not match germline at one end; this may be a read error. The gene calls are TRBV6-5 and TRBJ2-2; possibly TRBD1 for D (6 bases). The length of the CDR3 is 16 residues. Germline assignment: CDR1 MNHEY and CDR2 SVGAGI. In DNA form, the CDR3 reads TGTGCCAGCACTTACGGGACACCCACACCTTCCCGGGAGCTGTTTTTT. Translating gives CASTYGTPTPSRELFF.

The J gene is TRBJ1-1, the V gene TRBV28; no definite D call. V lost 4 bases and J lost 9, with 18 bases in between. The germline CDR1 and CDR2 sequences are MDHEN and SYDVKM. The CDR3 extends over 14 amino acids. This chain's CDR3 is CASSSHFRVQKAFF. CDR3 DNA sequence: TGTGCCAGCAGTTCCCATTTTAGGGTACAGAAAGCTTTCTTT.

The rearrangement uses TRBV10-3 and TRBJ2-1, with no clear D. The germline V and J ends were trimmed by 7 bases and 10 bases, with 11 bases remaining between them. Germline V CDR1 and CDR2: ENHRY, SYGVKD. CDR3 length equals 11 residues. CDR3 in DNA: TGTGCCATCACGTTCAGCCTCGAGCAGTTCTTC. Its protein is CAITFSLEQFF.

This clone was observed once. This chain connects TRBV5-4 to TRBJ2-3; the D is unclear. Germline V gene sequence: CDR1 SGHNT, CDR2 YYREEE (reference sequence). This CDR3 contains 12 residues. The germline V and J ends were trimmed by 4 bases and 5 bases, with 8 bases remaining between them. The DNA for the CDR3 is TGTGCCAGCAGCCCCTCAGTAGATACGCAGTATTTT. Amino acids: CASSPSVDTQYF.

The V and J genes are TRBV18 and TRBJ2-4; D is possibly TRBD2 (6 bases). Germline lookup yields CDR1 KGHSH and CDR2 LQKENI. The ends were cut back, 6 bases at V and 1 base at J, with 31 bases in the middle. The CDR3 is 21 amino acids. The CDR3 here is CASSRNSPNGPRGAAKNIQYF. DNA for the CDR3: TGTGCCAGCTCCCGAAATAGTCCCAATGGGCCCCGCGGGGCGGCCAAAAACATTCAGTACTTC. The full variable domain, rest sourced from reference TRBV18 and TRBJ2-4, is NAGVMQNPRHLVRRRGQEARLRCSPMKGHSHVYWYRQLPEEGLKFMVYLQKENIIDESGMPKERFSAEFPKEGPSILRIQQVVRGDSAAYFCASSRNSPNGPRGAAKNIQYFGAGTRLSVL.

The chain carries TRBV5-1 and TRBJ2-1; D may be TRBD2 (6 bases). Germline assignment: CDR1 SGHRS and CDR2 YFSETQ. CDR3 length: 15 residues. V lost 4 bases and J 12 bases, leaving 23 bases between the germline ends. The CDR3 DNA reads TGCGCCAGCAGCCCGACGGGGGAGTGGTTGGGAGGGCAGTTCTTC. This translates into CASSPTGEWLGGQFF.

The chain joins TRBV29-1 to TRBJ2-3; TRBD2 aligns across 9 bases. The germline V gene encodes CDR1 SQVTM and CDR2 ANQGSEA. J lost 2 bases, V lost 4 bases, and 7 bases had no gene match. CDR3 length: 15 residues. The CDR3 region has the DNA TGCAGCGTTGTAGGTAGCGGGAGTGTCACAGATACGCAGTATTTT. Its protein product is CSVVGSGSVTDTQYF.

In this sample, this clone turned up once. This chain connects TRBV7-6 to TRBJ1-1, with D perhaps TRBD1 (5 bases). The germline gives CDR1 SGHVS, CDR2 FNYEAQ. V lost 0 bases and J 4 bases, leaving 12 bases between the germline ends. The CDR3 has 15 residues. As DNA, the CDR3 is TGTGCCAGCAGCTTAGCGCCCCGGGGGGTCACTGAAGCTTTCTTT. The encoded protein is CASSLAPRGVTEAFF.